The 19 T cell receptor beta chains reported below all come from one sample, sequenced in a study of OX40 agonist ivuxolimab in advanced cancers. Method: immunoSEQ multiplex PCR; TCRdb's copy keeps in-frame clones and lacks some. Of about 17,000 clones listed, 82% are singletons. This sample comprised CD4+ or CD8+ T cells sorted from blood, obtained in a trial of the OX40 agonist ivuxolimab. The receptors here all came from an adult with an advanced solid tumor such as melanoma, head and neck, liver or kidney cancer.

V usage is TRBV7-2 and J usage is TRBJ2-5; the match to TRBD2 covers 13 bases. Trimming removed 5 bases from V and 7 bases from J; junction bases left unmatched: 7. Germline CDR1 SGHTA, CDR2 FQGNSA. This CDR3 has 15 amino acids. The CDR3 spells CASSRTSGGGWTQYF. DNA for the CDR3: TGTGCCAGCAGCCGTACTAGCGGGGGGGGTTGGACCCAGTACTTC. The full variable domain, rest sourced from reference TRBV7-2 and TRBJ2-5, is GAGVSQSPSNKVTEKGKDVELRCDPISGHTALYWYRQSLGQGLEFLIYFQGNSAPDKSGLPSDRFSAERTGGSVSTLTIQRTQQEDSAVYLCASSRTSGGGWTQYFGPGTRLLVL.

V usage is TRBV5-1 and J usage is TRBJ2-5, with 11 positions matching TRBD1. CDR3 length: 16 residues. Trimming at V came to 4 bases and at J to 0 bases, leaving 5 bases not matched to a gene. Germline-derived CDR1 and CDR2 are SGHRS and YFSETQ. The CDR3 is CASSGGTGGYQETQYF. In nucleotides, the CDR3 is TGCGCCAGCAGCGGGGGGACAGGGGGTTACCAAGAGACCCAGTACTTC.

V is TRBV7-6 and J is TRBJ2-2, with 12 bases identical to TRBD2. Germline V gene data show CDR1 as SGHVS and CDR2 as FNYEAQ. The J segment lost 5 bases and the V segment lost 6 bases, leaving 10 bases of the junction unmatched. This CDR3 contains 17 residues. As DNA, the CDR3 is TGTGCCAGCAGTTTTACCGGACTAGCGGGATCTACCGGGGAGCTGTTTTTT. This translates into CASSFTGLAGSTGELFF.

The chain couples TRBV28 to TRBJ2-7; a possible D gene is TRBD2 (5 bases). The ends were cut back, 2 bases at V and 2 bases at J, with 13 bases in the middle. The CDR3 has 15 residues. Germline-derived CDR1 and CDR2 are MDHEN and SYDVKM. The CDR3 here is CASSLGAGIAYEQYF. The DNA for the CDR3 is TGTGCCAGCAGTTTAGGAGCCGGGATCGCCTACGAGCAGTACTTC. Complete variable domain (other parts from reference TRBV28 and TRBJ2-7): DVKVTQSSRYLVKRTGEKVFLECVQDMDHENMFWYRQDPGLGLRLIYFSYDVKMKEKGDIPEGYSVSREKKERFSLILESASTNQTSMYLCASSLGAGIAYEQYFGPGTRLTVT.

This rearrangement joins TRBV9 to TRBJ1-2; maybe TRBD1 (5 bases). The CDR3 runs to 13 residues. Germline V gene lookup returns CDR1 SGDLS and CDR2 YYNGEE. Trimming pared 0 bases from V and 8 bases from J, leaving 11 bases between. This CDR3 reads CASSVEQGGGYTF. The CDR3 DNA is TGTGCCAGCAGCGTAGAGCAGGGCGGAGGCTACACCTTC.

The V gene is TRBV21-1, the J gene TRBJ2-1. TRBV21-1 is termed a pseudogene. The CDR3 length is 16 residues. In nucleotides, the CDR3 is TGTGCCAGCAGAAAAGCGGAGTTAAGGGTGGGCAATGAGCAGTTCTTC. It yields the protein CASRKAELRVGNEQFF.

This clone was seen just once. The chain combines TRBV7-9 with TRBJ2-3; D is possibly TRBD1 (5 bases). CDR1 is SEHNR and CDR2 is FQNEAQ in the germline V gene (reference sequence). Trimming took off 0 bases at V and 3 bases at J, with 7 bases between the two ends. This CDR3 is built from 14 residues. CDR3 nucleotide sequence: TGTGCCAGCAGCTTAGCGGGGCGGACAGATACGCAGTATTTT. It is translated as CASSLAGRTDTQYF. Full variable domain (rest looked up from reference TRBV7-9 and TRBJ2-3): DTGVSQNPRHKITKRGQNVTFRCDPISEHNRLYWYRQTLGQGPEFLTYFQNEAQLEKSRLLSDRFSAERPKGSFSTLEIQRTEQGDSAMYLCASSLAGRTDTQYFGPGTRLTVL.

This chain joins TRBV6-1 and TRBJ2-1; D is possibly TRBD1 (6 bases). Trimming cost V 3 bases and J 12 bases, with 24 bases left between them. Germline V gene lookup returns CDR1 MNHNS and CDR2 SASEGT. This CDR3 spans 16 amino acids. CDR3 sequence: CASSDITGYDGYPQFF. CDR3 nucleotides: TGTGCCAGCAGTGACATCACAGGGTACGACGGATACCCGCAGTTCTTC.

A single count supports this clone. The chain uses TRBV11-2 and TRBJ2-1, with D possibly being TRBD1 or TRBD2 (5 bases each). Germline-derived CDR1 and CDR2 are SGHAT and FQNNGV. The CDR3 extends over 15 amino acids. With 1 base removed from V and 0 bases from J, the gap between germline ends came to 7 bases. In DNA form, the CDR3 reads TGTGCCAGCAGCTTAGGGGACCACTCCTACAATGAGCAGTTCTTC. Translation: CASSLGDHSYNEQFF.

The gene calls are TRBV28 and TRBJ2-7, with D tentatively TRBD1 or TRBD2 (5 bases each). The CDR3 totals 15 residues. In germline, CDR1 is MDHEN, CDR2 SYDVKM. V was cut by 5 bases and J by 4 bases, with 18 bases left in between. The CDR3 region is CASSPTFGTGYEQYF. CDR3 nucleotide sequence: TGTGCCAGCAGTCCTACGTTTGGGACGGGTTACGAGCAGTACTTC.

This sequence joins TRBV7-2 and TRBJ2-5, with D possibly being TRBD1 or TRBD2 (5 bases each). Germline V gives CDR1 SGHTA, CDR2 FQGNSA. V was trimmed by 3 bases and J by 5 bases, leaving 10 bases between them. CDR3 length equals 13 residues. The CDR3 region has the DNA TGTGCCAGCAGCTTTGGGGGTTCGGAGACCCAGTACTTC. Residues: CASSFGGSETQYF.

V gene TRBV5-1 combines with J gene TRBJ1-2; possibly TRBD1 for D (6 bases). Trimming took off 3 bases at V and 2 bases at J, with 14 bases between the two ends. The CDR3 covers 15 residues. Germline lookup yields CDR1 SGHRS and CDR2 YFSETQ. CDR3 sequence: CASSSGGSPNYGYTF. As DNA, the CDR3 is TGCGCCAGCAGCTCCGGGGGCTCGCCGAACTATGGCTACACCTTC.

The rearrangement uses TRBV11-2 and TRBJ2-1; 12 bases fit TRBD2. The germline CDR1 and CDR2 sequences are SGHAT and FQNNGV. Trimming cost V 5 bases and J 10 bases; bases outside gene matches: 9. This CDR3 is built from 15 residues. The CDR3 spells CASSQRLAGEGEQFF. The DNA for the CDR3 is TGTGCCAGCAGCCAACGACTAGCGGGAGAAGGAGAGCAGTTCTTC.

The chain has TRBV28 and TRBJ2-7; TRBD2 aligns across 8 bases. Per the germline V gene, CDR1 is MDHEN and CDR2 is SYDVKM. This CDR3 is built from 11 residues. CDR3 protein: CTTGRGYEQYF. Here the CDR3 DNA reads TGTACGACCGGGAGGGGCTACGAGCAGTACTTC.

This clone was detected once. The chain has TRBV2 and TRBJ2-3, with D perhaps TRBD1 (5 bases). Germline CDR1 reads SNHLY; CDR2 reads FYNNEI. Trimming shortened V by 5 bases and J by 0 bases, and 12 bases separated the two germline ends. CDR3 length: 15 residues. The CDR3 region has the DNA TGTGCCAGCAGTTTAGACAGATTGAGCACAGATACGCAGTATTTT. This encodes CASSLDRLSTDTQYF.

The chain links TRBV18 to TRBJ1-4; TRBD1 is a possible D gene (5 bases). The germline gives CDR1 KGHSH, CDR2 LQKENI. With 3 bases removed from V and 0 bases from J, the gap between germline ends came to 11 bases. CDR3 size: 16 residues. Written as DNA, the CDR3 is TGTGCCAGCTCACCGCGGGGGGTTGCAACTAATGAAAAACTGTTTTTT. Its translation is CASSPRGVATNEKLFF.

This clone has just one count. This chain connects TRBV27 to TRBJ2-7; 15 nucleotides match TRBD2. The CDR3 is 15 amino acids. Germline V gene data show CDR1 as MNHEY and CDR2 as SMNVEV (reference sequence). After removal of 8 bases from V and 4 bases from J, the junction contained 6 bases not matched to a gene. CDR3 in amino acids: CASEGLAGGEYEQYF. CDR3 in DNA: TGTGCCAGCGAGGGACTAGCGGGAGGAGAGTACGAGCAGTACTTC.

This chain connects TRBV5-1 to TRBJ2-7; D is unresolved. CDR1 is SGHRS, CDR2 YFSETQ, per germline. V was trimmed by 0 bases and J by 4 bases, leaving 8 bases between them. The CDR3 length is 13 residues. The CDR3 reads CASSLDGAYEQYF. The CDR3 region has the DNA TGCGCCAGCAGCTTGGACGGAGCTTACGAGCAGTACTTC.

This chain connects TRBV30 to TRBJ1-1; D possibly corresponds to TRBD1 (5 bases). Germline V gene data show CDR1 as GTSNPN and CDR2 as SVGIG (reference sequence). Trimming removed 0 bases from V and 2 bases from J, with 13 bases in between. The CDR3 is made up of 15 amino acids. CDR3 loop: CAWSVNQGSNTEAFF. DNA for the CDR3: TGTGCCTGGAGTGTCAATCAGGGAAGTAACACTGAAGCTTTCTTT.